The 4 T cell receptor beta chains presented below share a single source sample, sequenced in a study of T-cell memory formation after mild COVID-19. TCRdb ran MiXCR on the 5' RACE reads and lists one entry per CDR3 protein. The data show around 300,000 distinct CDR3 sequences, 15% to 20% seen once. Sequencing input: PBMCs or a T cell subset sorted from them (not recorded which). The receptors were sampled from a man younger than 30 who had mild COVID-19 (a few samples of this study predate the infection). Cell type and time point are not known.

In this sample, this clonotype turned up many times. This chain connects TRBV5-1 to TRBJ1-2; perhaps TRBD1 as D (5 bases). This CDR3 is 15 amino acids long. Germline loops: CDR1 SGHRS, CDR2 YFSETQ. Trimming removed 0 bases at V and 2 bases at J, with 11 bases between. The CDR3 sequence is CASSLDPGFNYGYTF. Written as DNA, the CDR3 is TGCGCCAGCAGCTTGGACCCAGGGTTCAACTATGGCTACACCTTC.

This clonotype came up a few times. The CDR3 DNA reads TGTGCCAGCAGCCCCGGAAGCGCCACACTCACAGATACGCAGTATTTT. It specifies CASSPGSATLTDTQYF. The chain employs TRBV7-3 and TRBJ2-3; D gene uncertain. There are 16 residues in the CDR3. The V end lost 5 bases, the J end lost 2 bases, and 17 bases lay between the germline ends. Germline assignment: CDR1 SGHTA and CDR2 FQGTGA. The whole variable domain, remainder taken from reference TRBV7-3 and TRBJ2-3, is GAGVSQTPSNKVTEKGKYVELRCDPISGHTALYWYRQSLGQGPEFLIYFQGTGAADDSGLPNDRFFAVRPEGSVSTLKIQRTERGDSAVYLCASSPGSATLTDTQYFGPGTRLTVL.

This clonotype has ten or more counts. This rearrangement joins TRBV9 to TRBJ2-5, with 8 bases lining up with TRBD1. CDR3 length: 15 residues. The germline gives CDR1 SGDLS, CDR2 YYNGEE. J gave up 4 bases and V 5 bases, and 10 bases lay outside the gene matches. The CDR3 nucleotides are TGTGCCAGCAGTGGTCCCAACAGGGGGGTAGAGACCCAGTACTTC. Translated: CASSGPNRGVETQYF.

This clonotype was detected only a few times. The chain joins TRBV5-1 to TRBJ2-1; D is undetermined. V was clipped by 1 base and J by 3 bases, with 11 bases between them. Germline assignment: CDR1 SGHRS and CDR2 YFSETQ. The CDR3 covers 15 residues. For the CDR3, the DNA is TGCGCCAGCAGCTTGAATACTGAGTTCTACAATGAGCAGTTCTTC. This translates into CASSLNTEFYNEQFF.